These 20 T cell receptor beta chains were all obtained from the same sample, sequenced in a study of T cells in women clearing cervical HPV infection. Clones were sequenced by immunoSEQ multiplex PCR, and TCRdb holds only the in-frame ones, with some missing. Seen in this sample are 18,000 or so clones; the ten most common clones hold 13% to 15%. Sequencing input: blood buffy coat. Receptor source: a woman aged 18-69 years with a cervical HPV16 infection that either progressed to CIN3+ or cleared (not recorded which).

As for this clone: Sequencing ends 3 residues short of the CDR3 end; the germline J gene provides the rest. V usage is TRBV5-1 and J usage is TRBJ1-4; possibly TRBD1 for D (6 bases). The CDR3 runs 14 residues. The V gene lost 1 base and the J gene lost 7 bases, with 11 bases spanning the gap. Germline V gene data show CDR1 as SGHRS and CDR2 as YFSETQ. Partial CDR3 DNA: TGCGCCAGCAGCTTGAGTTGGGGGCGTGAAAAA. Protein sequence: CASSLSWGREK. The entire CDR3 sequence reads CASSLSWGREKLFF.

In the case of this clone: The read stops 3 residues short of the end of the CDR3; the missing end is completed from the germline J gene. This chain joins TRBV18 and TRBJ1-3; the match to TRBD1 covers 9 bases. After removal of 3 bases from V and 8 bases from J, the junction contained 8 bases not matched to a gene. The germline CDR1 and CDR2 sequences are KGHSH and LQKENI. This CDR3 is built from 15 residues. CDR3 in amino acids: CASSPGDRAAYTIYF. The DNA read from the CDR3 is TGTGCCAGCTCACCCGGGGACAGGGCAGCATACACC.

About this clone itself: The read halts 3 residues ahead of the CDR3 end, with the missing end drawn from the germline J gene. The chain combines TRBV20-1 with TRBJ2-2; TRBD2 agrees at 8 bases. The germline gives CDR1 DFQATT, CDR2 SNEGSKA (reference sequence). This CDR3 contains 14 residues. V was clipped by 6 bases and J by 5 bases; unmatched bases: 8. CDR3 in amino acids: CSARQAGGTGELFF. CDR3 DNA (partial): TGCAGTGCCAGACAGGCGGGAGGTACCGGGGAG.

Notes on this clone: Read coverage stops 3 residues before the CDR3 terminus; the germline J gene supplies the remainder. V usage is TRBV7-9 and J usage is TRBJ2-4; 8 bases align to TRBD1. The CDR3 has 14 residues. From germline, CDR1 is SEHNR and CDR2 FQNEAQ (reference sequence). The chain's CDR3 is CATQQTGGIFGQYF. The CDR3 bases that were read are TGTGCCACTCAACAAACAGGGGGGATATTTGGT.

Comment on this clone: Coverage ceases 3 residues before the CDR3 finishes, and the germline J gene fills in the end. V gene TRBV18 combines with J gene TRBJ2-7; D is undetermined. CDR1 is KGHSH and CDR2 is LQKENI in the germline V gene. Trimming removed 3 bases from V and 1 base from J, with 13 bases in between. This CDR3 contains 15 residues. CDR3 in amino acids: CASSPGALGSYEQYF. The DNA read from the CDR3 is TGTGCCAGCTCACCGGGCGCATTAGGTTCCTACGAG.

Remarks on this clone: The CDR3 goes on 3 residues after the read ends, and that part is filled in from the germline J gene. This chain joins TRBV24-1 and TRBJ2-5; TRBD1 matches 9 bases. The CDR3 length is 17 residues. Germline V gene lookup returns CDR1 KGHDR and CDR2 SFDVKD. Unmatched junction bases numbered 10, after V lost 1 base and J lost 5 bases. Incomplete CDR3 DNA: TGTGCCACCAGTGATTTAGAAGGGGACAGGGTGGAGGAGACC. Translating it yields CATSDLEGDRVEET. The complete CDR3 protein is CATSDLEGDRVEETQYF.

For this clone: Read data end 3 residues before the CDR3 end; the end is taken from the germline J gene. The J gene is TRBJ2-3, the V gene TRBV5-6, with TRBD2 matching 7 bases. The CDR3 has 15 amino acids. Looked up from germline, CDR1 is SGHDT and CDR2 is YYEEEE. The ends lost 3 bases at V and 0 bases at J; junction bases unmatched: 4. The CDR3 DNA, read in part, is TGTGCCAGCAGCTACTATAGCGGGAGCACAGATACG. Translating gives CASSYYSGSTDT. The full-length CDR3 reads as CASSYYSGSTDTQYF.

Note on this clone: The CDR3 extends 3 residues past the end of the read, so its final part is completed from the germline J gene. The V call is TRBV20-1, the J call TRBJ2-4, with 7 positions matching TRBD1. CDR3 length equals 14 residues. CDR1 and CDR2 from the germline V gene are DFQATT and SNEGSKA (reference sequence). Germline trimming cut 1 base from V and 6 bases from J; bases unmatched to any gene: 6. The CDR3 DNA, read in part, is TGCAGTGCTAGAGGGGGACAGCTGCCAAACATT. Residues: CSARGGQLPNI. The full-length CDR3 reads as CSARGGQLPNIQYF.

With regard to this clone: The read halts 3 residues ahead of the CDR3 end, with the missing end drawn from the germline J gene. The chain is built from TRBV30 and TRBJ2-4; tentatively, D is TRBD2 (5 bases). Germline assignment: CDR1 GTSNPN and CDR2 SVGIG (reference sequence). The CDR3 covers 13 residues. Partial CDR3 DNA: TGTGCCTGGAGTGTACTTGGCGGGCGGATT. This sequence encodes CAWSVLGGRI. The entire CDR3 sequence reads CAWSVLGGRIQYF.

With respect to this clone: The CDR3 end is not reached by the read, which stops 3 residues before it; the germline J gene fills it in. This chain links TRBV5-1 with TRBJ2-3, with 9 bases that match TRBD1. CDR1 is SGHRS, CDR2 YFSETQ, per germline. With V trimmed by 7 bases and J by 5 bases, 17 bases remained unmatched. This CDR3 contains 17 residues. The covered CDR3 bases are TGCGCCAGCGTATTAGGAGTTGGGGGACAGGGTAGAGATACG. Amino acids: CASVLGVGGQGRDT. The CDR3 in full is CASVLGVGGQGRDTQYF.

A note on this clone: The read ends 3 residues before the CDR3 terminus; that terminus is restored from the germline J gene. V and J are TRBV20-1 and TRBJ2-7; D might be TRBD1 (7 bases). The CDR3 runs to 15 residues. Trimming cost V 0 bases and J 4 bases, with 16 bases left between them. Per the germline V gene, CDR1 is DFQATT and CDR2 is SNEGSKA (reference sequence). The CDR3 bases that were read are TGCAGTGCTAGAGATCCCGCGACAGGGACTTACGAG. Translation: CSARDPATGTYE. The whole CDR3 protein reads CSARDPATGTYEQYF.

Points on this clone: The CDR3 end is not reached by the read, which stops 3 residues before it; the germline J gene fills it in. The rearrangement joins TRBV20-1 to TRBJ2-5, with D possibly TRBD1 on 5 matching bases. The CDR3 totals 13 residues. Germline CDR1 and CDR2: DFQATT and SNEGSKA (reference sequence). Trimming removed 3 bases from V and 3 bases from J, with 11 bases in between. The part of the CDR3 DNA that was read is TGCAGTGCTAGGTGGGCAGGGAAAGAGACC. It encodes CSARWAGKET. The full CDR3 protein is CSARWAGKETQYF.

In the case of this clone: The read gets to within 3 residues of the CDR3 end, and the germline J gene fills in the rest. V usage is TRBV11-2 and J usage is TRBJ2-1, with a possible D match to TRBD1 (6 bases). CDR1 and CDR2 from the germline V gene are SGHAT and FQNNGV. V was pared by 5 bases and J by 5 bases, with 10 bases between. The CDR3 is 13 amino acids. CDR3 loop: CASSQGQNNEQFF. CDR3 DNA (partial): TGTGCCAGCAGCCAGGGACAAAACAATGAG. The full variable domain, its missing parts supplied by reference TRBV11-2 and TRBJ2-1, is EAGVAQSPRYKIIEKRQSVAFWCNPISGHATLYWYQQILGQGPKLLIQFQNNGVVDDSQLPKDRFSAERLKGVDSTLKIQPAKLEDSAVYLCASSQGQNNEQFFGPGTRLTVL.

In regard to this clone: The CDR3 end falls 3 residues outside the read, so it is completed with the germline J gene. The rearrangement uses TRBV30 and TRBJ1-5; TRBD1 aligns across 7 bases. The CDR3 has 13 residues. V lost 0 bases to trimming and J lost 4 bases; unmatched junction nucleotides: 0. Germline CDR1 GTSNPN, CDR2 SVGIG (reference sequence). The sequenced CDR3 bases are TGTGCCTGGAGTGTACAGGGGAATCAGCCC. This translates into CAWSVQGNQP. The full CDR3 protein is CAWSVQGNQPQHF.

Points on this clone: Read coverage stops 3 residues before the CDR3 terminus; the germline J gene supplies the remainder. The V call is TRBV30, the J call TRBJ1-2; no definite D call. Looked up from germline, CDR1 is GTSNPN and CDR2 is SVGIG (reference sequence). V lost 5 bases to trimming and J lost 6 bases, with 19 bases between them. CDR3 size: 14 residues. CDR3 region: CAWSRTRGAHGYTF. The CDR3 bases that were read are TGTGCCTGGTCGCGGACCCGGGGTGCCCATGGC.

Notes on this clone: Read data end 3 residues before the CDR3 end; the end is taken from the germline J gene. The chain employs TRBV6-2 or TRBV6-3 and TRBJ2-7; TRBD1 aligns across 11 bases. Unmatched junction bases numbered 9, after V lost 6 bases and J lost 5 bases. The germline V gene encodes CDR1 MNHEY and CDR2 SVGEGT. The CDR3 length is 15 residues. The CDR3 sequence is CASRKRDRGSHEQYF. The DNA read from the CDR3 is TGTGCCAGCAGAAAACGGGACAGGGGGTCCCACGAG.

This CDR3 is CASSQDQTGGYDEQYF. The DNA read from the CDR3 is TGTGCCAGCAGCCAAGATCAAACGGGGGGTTATGACGAG. The rearrangement joins TRBV4-2 to TRBJ2-7; 7 bases match TRBD2. Read coverage stops 3 residues before the CDR3 terminus; the germline J gene supplies the remainder. The ends lost 0 bases at V and 5 bases at J; junction bases unmatched: 10. The germline gives CDR1 LGHNA, CDR2 YNFKEQ. The CDR3 sequence is 16 residues long.

In regard to this clone: The read ends 3 residues before the CDR3 terminus; that terminus is restored from the germline J gene. The chain recombines TRBV28 with TRBJ2-4, with D perhaps TRBD2 (5 bases). The CDR3 totals 14 residues. Germline V gene data show CDR1 as MDHEN and CDR2 as SYDVKM. Between the trimmed V and J ends, which lost 8 bases and 0 bases, there was a span of 11 bases. The covered CDR3 bases are TGTGCCAGCGCCCCGGCGGGAGCCAAAAACATT. The encoded protein is CASAPAGAKNI. The CDR3 in its entirety is CASAPAGAKNIQYF.

On this clone: The sequenced fragment ends 3 residues before the CDR3 boundary, so the rest is inferred from the germline J gene. The rearrangement joins TRBV11-3 to TRBJ1-2; D gene unclear. Germline-derived CDR1 and CDR2 are SGHNT and YENEEA. V lost 4 bases, J lost 4 bases, and 7 bases lay in between. The CDR3 totals 12 residues. CDR3 bases read: TGTGCCAGCAGCTACGACTCCTATGGC. Encoded protein: CASSYDSYG. The complete CDR3 reads CASSYDSYGYTF.

For this clone: Read data end 3 residues before the CDR3 end; the end is taken from the germline J gene. The chain joins TRBV20-1 to TRBJ2-3, with a weak D call TRBD1 (5 bases). Trimming took off 5 bases at V and 5 bases at J, with 23 bases between the two ends. The CDR3 contains 16 residues. Looked up from germline, CDR1 is DFQATT and CDR2 is SNEGSKA (reference sequence). CDR3 protein: CSAADLRTKIKDTQYF. The part of the CDR3 DNA that was read is TGCAGTGCTGCCGACCTCCGGACAAAGATTAAAGATACG.